The sequence of this T cell receptor beta chain was determined in a study of post-analysis software for immune sequencing data (dated by TCRdb to 2014 to 2015). About the full investigation: Recorded disease courses included relapsing-remitting, secondary progressive and progressive-relapsing multiple sclerosis, with some patients lacking subtype annotation. A subset of samples was prepared in parallel using single-end sample barcoding, then pooled and co-amplified after Illumina adapter ligation. The patient repertoires were set against under 12 previously published healthy control repertoires from donors whose ages ranged from roughly 6 to 27 years.

Preparation of the library involved PCR. Sequencing took place on an Illumina HiSeq 2500. To reduce PCR and sequencing biases, unique molecular identifiers were built into the TCR beta cDNA libraries. Every 1 to 10 million input T cells yielded approximately 500,000 cDNA molecules, meaning each molecule approximated one T cell. The patient libraries were prepared and sequenced using the same protocol as the earlier healthy control dataset. Samples belonging to the same batch were prepared together, multiplexed and sequenced on a shared HiSeq lane. On the study's bioinformatics: Raw barcoded reads were processed with MIGEC, discarding single-read molecular identifier groups before consensus assembly and CDR3 extraction. Clonotype tables were post-analysed with VDJtools, and diversity was normalized by down-sampling all datasets to the smallest sample size. In repertoire overlap clustering, CDR3 amino acid sequences, but not nucleotide sequences, were matched to correct batch-related cross-sample contamination. TCRdb's own reprocessing of the public reads used fastp at Q25 and MiXCR and kept productive beta chains. Rows with one shared CDR3 protein collapse into an entry with the most common genes and DNA. For this entry, the V and J calls and clone size follow TCRdb and not the study's own pipeline. Across this sample there are approximately 660,000 distinct CDR3 sequences, with approximately 59% seen only once. The top ten clonotypes cover 11% of the sample.

As concerns this clonotype: Its antigen specificity is not known. The record has no base qualities; no much larger clone is one base away.

Inclusive of the bounding cysteine and phenylalanine, the CDR3 is 14 residues long. Here the CDR3 DNA is all that survives: 42 bases in frame from base 1. V and J lose 3 bases and 0 bases, and a span of 8 bases separates them. TCR beta repertoires were profiled from peripheral blood of roughly twelve young patients with multiple sclerosis to demonstrate the VDJtools post-analysis software. The multiple sclerosis patients were children and adolescents ranging in age from 6 to 15 years. General study outcomes and caveats: Significantly higher frequencies in patients than in controls were found for roughly 5 TRBV segments, including TRBV5-6, TRBV5-1 and TRBV20-1. The multiple sclerosis patient group was slightly younger than the control group. Direct clustering with F measure showed strong co-clustering of samples prepared in the same batch, prompting a batch-effect correction. Normalized Chao1 diversity was significantly lower in multiple sclerosis patients than controls, suggesting substantial peripheral T-cell clonal expansion.

Recombination connected TRBV12-3 or TRBV12-4 to TRBJ1-1; too little of a D gene remains to name it. Sequencing was performed on blood. The origin of this receptor is a girl aged 2 to 9 with multiple sclerosis. The DNA sequence is TGTGCCAGCAGTTTCGATAGAATGAACACTGAAGCTTTCTTT. This yields the protein CASSFDRMNTEAFF.